Listed below are T cell receptor beta chains from one sample, sequenced in a study of persistence of HIV-infected CD4 T cells. Method: immunoSEQ multiplex PCR; TCRdb's copy keeps in-frame clones and lacks some. This table has 24,000 or so clones, approximately 79% appearing once. Their cognate antigens are unknown. This sample comprised CD4+ T cells sorted from PBMCs after roughly 18-hour stimulation, obtained from a patient who received antiretroviral therapy. The receptors originated from an adult man with HIV who was CMV-seropositive. The CDR3 runs from the conserved cysteine through the conserved F or W. Clone size is not always given. Where it is, it says once, few, many or a class for expanded clones.

v_gene: TRBV20-1
j_gene: TRBJ2-7
abundance: .
CDR3aa: CSASRAGGTEQYF

v_gene: TRBV7-3
j_gene: TRBJ2-1
abundance: .
CDR3aa: CASSSGNEQFF

v_gene: TRBV9
j_gene: TRBJ1-6
abundance: .
CDR3aa: CASSVGGTPDSPLHF

v_gene: TRBV2
j_gene: TRBJ2-3
abundance: once
CDR3aa: CASSSGLAGEGDTQYF

v_gene: TRBV28
j_gene: TRBJ1-5
abundance: .
CDR3aa: CASRSGERQPQHF

v_gene: TRBV5-1
j_gene: TRBJ2-2
abundance: .
CDR3aa: CASSLGLGMDTGELFF

v_gene: TRBV28
j_gene: TRBJ1-5
abundance: .
CDR3aa: CASSTGTGGNQPQHF

v_gene: TRBV6-5
j_gene: TRBJ2-2
abundance: .
CDR3aa: CASSRDRVAGELFF

v_gene: TRBV3-1/TRBV3-2
j_gene: TRBJ2-7
abundance: few
CDR3aa: CASSGTGWGQRAYEQYF

v_gene: TRBV7-8
j_gene: TRBJ1-2
abundance: few
CDR3aa: CASSLVVDTVVGYTF

v_gene: TRBV6-2/TRBV6-3
j_gene: TRBJ1-4
abundance: few
CDR3aa: CASSYGGGEVEKLFF

v_gene: TRBV7-2
j_gene: TRBJ2-5
abundance: .
CDR3aa: CASSFGPLQDQETQYF

v_gene: TRBV19
j_gene: TRBJ1-1
abundance: .
CDR3aa: CASSRDPGGTEAFF

v_gene: TRBV9
j_gene: TRBJ2-3
abundance: .
CDR3aa: CASSVAPRGTDTQYF

v_gene: TRBV19
j_gene: TRBJ2-7
abundance: .
CDR3aa: CASSPQGQIGSYEQYF

v_gene: TRBV29-1
j_gene: TRBJ1-1
abundance: once
CDR3aa: CSVSTGGTEAFF

v_gene: TRBV6-5
j_gene: TRBJ1-1
abundance: once
CDR3aa: CASSRGQGDTEAFF

v_gene: TRBV7-9
j_gene: TRBJ1-3
abundance: .
CDR3aa: CASSTTSNSARNTIYF

v_gene: TRBV18
j_gene: TRBJ1-1
abundance: .
CDR3aa: CASSPSREVHTEAFF

v_gene: TRBV3-1/TRBV3-2
j_gene: TRBJ1-6
abundance: .
CDR3aa: CASSHTYTGVSSPLHF

v_gene: TRBV4-2
j_gene: TRBJ2-3
abundance: medium-sized
CDR3aa: CASSPGVDTQYF

v_gene: TRBV25-1
j_gene: TRBJ1-6
abundance: large
CDR3aa: CASSGGAGNNSPLHF

v_gene: TRBV7-8
j_gene: TRBJ2-3
abundance: .
CDR3aa: CASSLSGSQSTDTQYF

v_gene: TRBV29-1
j_gene: TRBJ2-2
abundance: .
CDR3aa: CSIDRAGTGELFF

v_gene: TRBV4-1
j_gene: TRBJ2-7
abundance: .
CDR3aa: CASSGQGGNYEQYF

v_gene: TRBV5-1
j_gene: TRBJ1-4
abundance: .
CDR3aa: CASSLTGNTNEKLFF

v_gene: TRBV4-2
j_gene: TRBJ1-3
abundance: .
CDR3aa: CASSKGGFSGNTIYF

v_gene: TRBV10-1
j_gene: TRBJ1-5
abundance: few
CDR3aa: CASSASGVGQPQHF

v_gene: TRBV5-1
j_gene: TRBJ2-1
abundance: .
CDR3aa: CASSVSGGELNEQFF

v_gene: TRBV10-3
j_gene: TRBJ2-3
abundance: .
CDR3aa: CAISAGQGGTDTQYF

v_gene: TRBV25-1
j_gene: TRBJ2-2
abundance: .
CDR3aa: CASSTRPGGTGELFF

v_gene: TRBV5-1
j_gene: TRBJ2-7
abundance: .
CDR3aa: CASSLRGQGRDEQYF

v_gene: TRBV7-3
j_gene: TRBJ2-3
abundance: .
CDR3aa: CASSSLGRTSGRVDTQYF

v_gene: TRBV6-6
j_gene: TRBJ1-5
abundance: .
CDR3aa: CASSYGGQPQHF

v_gene: TRBV10-3
j_gene: TRBJ1-1
abundance: .
CDR3aa: CAISKEEGGTRMNTEAFF

v_gene: TRBV2
j_gene: TRBJ1-2
abundance: few
CDR3aa: CASSDTHPGQAISYGYTF

v_gene: TRBV19
j_gene: TRBJ1-1
abundance: .
CDR3aa: CASSIPDSRGTEAFF

v_gene: TRBV24-1
j_gene: TRBJ2-1
abundance: .
CDR3aa: CATNGRDSNEQFF

v_gene: TRBV6-4
j_gene: TRBJ2-2
abundance: few
CDR3aa: CASRTRNRDRTNTGELFF

v_gene: TRBV28
j_gene: TRBJ1-6
abundance: .
CDR3aa: CASSSLWDSPLHF

v_gene: TRBV3-1/TRBV3-2
j_gene: TRBJ1-2
abundance: .
CDR3aa: CASSLRGSYGYTF

v_gene: TRBV2
j_gene: TRBJ2-7
abundance: .
CDR3aa: CASTQDAYEQYF

v_gene: TRBV21-1
j_gene: TRBJ2-1
abundance: .
CDR3aa: CASLYRGRRTDSSTYNEQFF

v_gene: TRBV6-1
j_gene: TRBJ1-2
abundance: .
CDR3aa: CASSERRTGANYGYTF

v_gene: TRBV28
j_gene: TRBJ1-4
abundance: .
CDR3aa: CASSFLRDRAAVATNEKLFF

v_gene: TRBV28
j_gene: TRBJ1-5
abundance: .
CDR3aa: CASSFRGARGSNQPQHF

v_gene: TRBV4-2
j_gene: TRBJ2-3
abundance: few
CDR3aa: CASSKNSGGATDTQYF

v_gene: TRBV7-3
j_gene: TRBJ2-1
abundance: few
CDR3aa: CASSLYGISNEQFF

v_gene: TRBV7-9
j_gene: TRBJ2-7
abundance: .
CDR3aa: CASSSWGSKNYEQYF